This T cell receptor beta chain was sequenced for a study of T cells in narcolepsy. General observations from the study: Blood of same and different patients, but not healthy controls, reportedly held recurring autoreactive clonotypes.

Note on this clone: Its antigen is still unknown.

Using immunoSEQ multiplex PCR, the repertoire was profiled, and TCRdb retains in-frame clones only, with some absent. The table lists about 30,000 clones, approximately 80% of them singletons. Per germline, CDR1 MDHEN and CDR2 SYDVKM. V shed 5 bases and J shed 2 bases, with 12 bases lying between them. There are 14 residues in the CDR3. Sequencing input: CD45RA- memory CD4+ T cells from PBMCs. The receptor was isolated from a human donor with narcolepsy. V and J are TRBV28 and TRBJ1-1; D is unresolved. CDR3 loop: CASSPGLPNTEAFF. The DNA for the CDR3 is TGTGCCAGCAGTCCCGGGCTACCTAACACTGAAGCTTTCTTT.